There are many counts of the clone carrying this T cell receptor beta chain. What it binds is unknown. This specimen comes from a study of early T cells in non-severe SARS-CoV-2 infection. The wider study: It was bulk RNA from unsorted whole blood that was sequenced, and the chains were unpaired. Whole-study findings and limits: Database matching using VDJdb favored anti-spike CD8 responses, with private and CD4 specificities left missing.

The CDR3 totals 14 residues. From germline, CDR1 is SNHLY and CDR2 FYNNEI. Trimming removed 3 bases at V and 10 bases at J, with 15 bases between. Unique molecular identifiers were affixed to single, distinct cDNA molecules. Using its own MiXCR run on the 5' RACE reads, TCRdb lists one record per CDR3 protein. The sample lists fewer than 25,000 distinct CDR3 sequences, about 5.7% occurring once. The V call is TRBV2, the J call TRBJ1-4; no clear D. This sequence originates from an adult who was a healthcare worker with PCR-confirmed SARS-CoV-2 infection or an uninfected control (not recorded which). Sequencing used whole blood, obtained at baseline. The CDR3 nucleotides are TGTGCCAGCAGTGATGGGCAGGCGGTTGGAAAACTGTTTTTT. Protein product: CASSDGQAVGKLFF.